The 8 T cell receptor beta chains reported below all come from one sample, sequenced in a study of T cell responses to AZD1222 COVID-19 vaccine. Using immunoSEQ multiplex PCR, the repertoire was profiled, and TCRdb retains in-frame clones only, with some absent. Of 130,000 to 150,000 clones in the sample, just over 90% were seen once. Sample: peripheral blood, taken on day 0 of AZD1222 vaccination. These receptor sequences come from an adult in good health.

V is TRBV9 and J is TRBJ2-2, with a weak D call TRBD1 (5 bases). CDR3 size: 14 residues. V lost 4 bases to trimming and J lost 2 bases, with 9 bases between them. Germline V lookup: CDR1 SGDLS, CDR2 YYNGEE. Here the CDR3 DNA reads TGTGCCAGCAGCCCTGGACATAACACCGGGGAGCTGTTTTTT. Encoded protein: CASSPGHNTGELFF.

The rearrangement uses TRBV9 and TRBJ1-2; no reliable D call. CDR1 is SGDLS, CDR2 YYNGEE, per germline. V was pared by 0 bases and J by 6 bases, with 12 bases between. The CDR3 consists of 14 residues. The CDR3 sequence is CASSVGPSFDGYTF. The CDR3 nucleotides are TGTGCCAGCAGCGTAGGTCCCAGCTTCGATGGCTACACCTTC. Together with reference TRBV9 and TRBJ1-2, the CDR3 gives the full variable domain: DSGVTQTPKHLITATGQRVTLRCSPRSGDLSVYWYQQSLDQGLQFLIQYYNGEERAKGNILERFSAQQFPDLHSELNLSSLELGDSALYFCASSVGPSFDGYTFGSGTRLTVV.

The chain couples TRBV13 to TRBJ2-7; 8 bases are a match to TRBD2. CDR1 and CDR2 (germline): PRHDT, FYEKMQ (reference sequence). CDR3 length equals 16 residues. J lost 2 bases, V lost 6 bases, and 12 bases had no gene match. CDR3 in amino acids: CASSPIPGLVPYEQYF. CDR3 coding DNA: TGTGCCAGCAGTCCTATACCGGGACTAGTCCCCTACGAGCAGTACTTC.

The chain uses TRBV7-2 and TRBJ1-5; a possible D gene is TRBD1 (5 bases). CDR3 length: 15 residues. The V gene lost 3 bases and the J gene lost 5 bases, with 14 bases spanning the gap. Per germline, CDR1 SGHTA and CDR2 FQGNSA. The CDR3 sequence is CASSFSGVGDQPQHF. The CDR3 bases are TGTGCCAGCAGCTTTTCGGGGGTTGGCGATCAGCCCCAGCATTTT. Based on the CDR3 plus reference TRBV7-2 and TRBJ1-5, the full variable domain is GAGVSQSPSNKVTEKGKDVELRCDPISGHTALYWYRQSLGQGLEFLIYFQGNSAPDKSGLPSDRFSAERTGGSVSTLTIQRTQQEDSAVYLCASSFSGVGDQPQHFGDGTRLSIL.

This sequence joins TRBV7-9 and TRBJ2-3; 13 bases align to TRBD2. V shed 3 bases and J 3 bases; nucleotides not matched to a gene: 3. The CDR3 has 16 residues. The germline V gene encodes CDR1 SEHNR and CDR2 FQNEAQ (reference sequence). CDR3 residues: CASSFGLAGETDTQYF. The CDR3 nucleotides are TGTGCCAGCAGCTTTGGACTAGCGGGGGAGACAGATACGCAGTATTTT.

The V call is TRBV18, the J call TRBJ1-5; possibly TRBD1 for D (6 bases). V was clipped by 6 bases and J by 1 base, with 25 bases between them. Per the germline V gene, CDR1 is KGHSH and CDR2 is LQKENI. CDR3 length: 19 residues. The CDR3 DNA is TGTGCCAGCTCGCTCTGGGGCACGGGGGCCCTTAGCAGCAATCAGCCCCAGCATTTT. Protein sequence: CASSLWGTGALSSNQPQHF.

J is TRBJ2-3 and V is TRBV6-5, with D uncertain. Per germline, CDR1 MNHEY and CDR2 SVGAGI. CDR3 length: 13 residues. With 4 bases removed from V and 7 bases from J, the gap between germline ends came to 12 bases. CDR3 coding DNA: TGTGCCAGCAGTTCCAACCTTGAGAATACGCAGTATTTT. Translation gives CASSSNLENTQYF.

This chain joins TRBV7-9 and TRBJ1-6; tentative D call: TRBD1 (6 bases). Germline assignment: CDR1 SEHNR and CDR2 FQNEAQ (reference sequence). This CDR3 has 15 amino acids. V lost 4 bases to trimming and J lost 10 bases, with 17 bases between them. CDR3 sequence: CASSSYRVLGSPLHF. Here the CDR3 DNA reads TGTGCCAGCAGCTCGTACAGGGTCTTGGGCTCACCCCTCCACTTT.